This record covers a single T cell receptor (beta chain). The data stem from a study of shared clonotypes between healthy human individuals. Sequencing used immunoSEQ multiplex PCR; TCRdb keeps in-frame clones, though not all of them. There are nearly 1 million clones in the sample; around three quarters occur only once, and about 1.5% lies in the top ten. Germline loops: CDR1 SGHNT, CDR2 YYREEE (reference sequence). This CDR3 has 14 amino acids. V was pared by 4 bases and J by 1 base, with 12 bases between. The chain links TRBV5-4 to TRBJ2-7; possible D gene TRBD2, 5 bases. The origin of this receptor is a man younger than 30 in good health. Sequencing was done on a sample of memory CD4+ T cells sorted from blood. As to subset: CD45RA-negative fraction. For the CDR3, the DNA is TGTGCCAGCAGCCAAGCGGACCTTTCCTACGAGCAGTACTTC. Translation gives CASSQADLSYEQYF.